The 28 T cell receptor beta chains presented below share a single source sample, sequenced in a study of beta chain features in type 1 diabetes. General study findings and limits: TCRB CDR3 length was moderately but significantly reduced in all four CD4+ subsets of Type 1 diabetes patients.

No antigen is known for these receptors. Expressed TCRB transcripts were sequenced because the isolated RNA had all been reverse transcribed beforehand. Libraries were prepared by immunoSEQ multiplex PCR; TCRdb keeps only in-frame clonotypes and omits some of them. The data hold roughly 730,000 clones, with roughly an eighth observed a single time. The sequencing input was naive CD4+ T cells from blood. The receptors stem from a young man with type 1 diabetes.

This clone was observed a few times. V is TRBV30 and J is TRBJ1-1, with D possibly matching TRBD1 (6 bases). Trimming removed 3 bases at V and 4 bases at J, with 12 bases between. The V gene's germline CDR1 is GTSNPN and CDR2 SVGIG (reference sequence). CDR3 length: 13 residues. CDR3 DNA sequence: TGTGCCTGGAGAACAGGGCCGTTCACTGAAGCTTTCTTT. It specifies CAWRTGPFTEAFF.

The chain combines TRBV4-1 with TRBJ1-4; weak D call: TRBD1 (6 bases). The V and J ends lost 5 bases and 0 bases respectively, with 13 bases between them. CDR3 length: 16 amino acids. Per germline, CDR1 MGHRA and CDR2 YSYEKL. For the CDR3, the DNA is TGCGCCAGCAGCGGACAGCCTATCGCAACTAATGAAAAACTGTTTTTT. Residues: CASSGQPIATNEKLFF.

This clone has a handful of counts. The gene calls are TRBV7-2 and TRBJ2-1, with 8 nucleotides matching TRBD1. The CDR3 is 17 amino acids. Per germline, CDR1 SGHTA and CDR2 FQGNSA. Trimming cost V 5 bases and J 2 bases; bases outside gene matches: 11. DNA of the CDR3: TGTGCCAGCAGCCGTCGGACAGGGCCCCTTACCTACAATGAGCAGTTCTTC. Protein sequence: CASSRRTGPLTYNEQFF.

V gene TRBV9 combines with J gene TRBJ1-5, with a weak D call TRBD1 (6 bases). V was shortened by 0 bases and J by 4 bases, with 8 bases between the two germline ends. This CDR3 comprises 14 residues. CDR1 and CDR2 (germline): SGDLS, YYNGEE. DNA of the CDR3: TGTGCCAGCAGCGTAGGGACAGCAAATCAGCCCCAGCATTTT. It translates to CASSVGTANQPQHF.

This clone was seen more than once but under ten times. The chain combines TRBV6-5 with TRBJ1-1; TRBD1 is a possible D gene (6 bases). The CDR3 has 12 amino acids. The V end was cut by 2 bases, the J end by 10 bases, with 11 bases between. In germline, CDR1 is MNHEY, CDR2 SVGAGI. The CDR3 sequence is CASSYGGGIAFF. The CDR3 coding sequence is TGTGCCAGCAGTTACGGAGGGGGGATAGCTTTCTTT.

This clone came up a few times. The rearrangement joins TRBV6-5 to TRBJ1-2, with 8 bases identical to TRBD1. CDR3 length: 14 residues. The V and J ends lost 6 bases and 8 bases, in that order; junction bases with no gene match: 11. The V gene's germline CDR1 is MNHEY and CDR2 SVGAGI. The DNA of the CDR3 is TGTGCCAGCAGCTCCGGTGGACAGGGACCGGGCTACACCTTC. Encoded protein: CASSSGGQGPGYTF.

The chain carries TRBV30 and TRBJ2-3; D is possibly TRBD1 or TRBD2 (5 bases each). The CDR3 is made up of 13 amino acids. Germline-derived CDR1 and CDR2 are GTSNPN and SVGIG (reference sequence). V lost 0 bases and J lost 8, with 12 bases in between. The CDR3 loop reads CAWSVFGAGTQYF. DNA for the CDR3: TGTGCCTGGAGTGTATTTGGGGCGGGTACGCAGTATTTT. Complete variable domain (other parts from reference TRBV30 and TRBJ2-3): SQTIHQWPATLVQPVGSPLSLECTVEGTSNPNLYWYRQAAGRGLQLLFYSVGIGQISSEVPQNLSASRPQDRQFILSSKKLLLSDSGFYLCAWSVFGAGTQYFGPGTRLTVL.

This clone was counted between two and nine times. The V gene is TRBV19, the J gene TRBJ2-7; D is unresolved. Germline V gene lookup returns CDR1 LNHDA and CDR2 SQIVND (reference sequence). This CDR3 is 17 amino acids long. The germline V and J ends were trimmed by 2 bases and 2 bases, with 19 bases remaining between them. CDR3 DNA sequence: TGTGCCAGTAGTATATCCGAAGCGTGGGCTCCGACCTACGAGCAGTACTTC. Translating it yields CASSISEAWAPTYEQYF.

This clone was counted between two and nine times. J is TRBJ2-6 and V is TRBV19, with D hard to call. Germline V CDR1 and CDR2: LNHDA, SQIVND (reference sequence). Between the trimmed V and J ends, which lost 10 bases and 4 bases, there was a span of 14 bases. The CDR3 extends over 14 amino acids. CDR3 DNA sequence: TGTGCCACCGATGACGGTGCCGGGGCCAACGTCCTGACTTTC. Its protein is CATDDGAGANVLTF.

Worth noting for this clone: At the DNA level, this CDR3 is encoded by other sequences in the same sample as well. This rearrangement joins TRBV30 to TRBJ2-7; perhaps D is TRBD1 or TRBD2 (5 bases each). This CDR3 comprises 11 residues. Trimming removed 2 bases at V and 7 bases at J, with 9 bases between. The germline CDR1 and CDR2 sequences are GTSNPN and SVGIG (reference sequence). The CDR3 protein is CAWSTGGEQYF. The CDR3 region has the DNA TGTGCCTGGAGTACAGGCGGGGAGCAGTACTTC.

This clone was observed a few times. This chain uses TRBV7-9 with TRBJ2-3; 7 nucleotides agree with TRBD1. This CDR3 is 15 amino acids long. Losses at the gene ends were 5 bases for V and 1 base for J; bases not matched to a gene: 6. Per the germline V gene, CDR1 is SEHNR and CDR2 is FQNEAQ (reference sequence). CDR3 DNA sequence: TGTGCCAGCAGCCCCAGGGGGTATGGCACAGATACGCAGTATTTT. Translation: CASSPRGYGTDTQYF.

This clone showed up just a few times. Written as DNA, the CDR3 is TGTGCCAGCAGCGCCTACTACGAGCAGTACTTC. Translation: CASSAYYEQYF. The chain links TRBV11-2 to TRBJ2-7; no clear D. Trimming stripped 5 bases from V and 3 bases from J, with 5 bases between. The germline V gene has CDR1 SGHAT and CDR2 FQNNGV. There are 11 residues in the CDR3.

The sample holds a few counts of this clone. CDR3 coding DNA: TGTGCCAGCACCTCCGGGACAGGGGGCTGGGAGACCCAGTACTTC. Its translation: CASTSGTGGWETQYF. This rearrangement joins TRBV2 to TRBJ2-5, with 12 bases aligning to TRBD1. The trim removed 7 bases at V and 5 bases at J, leaving 8 bases unmatched. From germline, CDR1 is SNHLY and CDR2 FYNNEI. There are 15 residues in the CDR3.

This rearrangement joins TRBV7-8 to TRBJ1-4, with a tentative D call TRBD1 (5 bases). This CDR3 is 14 amino acids long. Trimming pared 5 bases from V and 7 bases from J, leaving 14 bases between. CDR1 is SGHVS, CDR2 FQNEAQ, per germline. The DNA of the CDR3 is TGTGCCAGCAGCCCCGAGGGGCTTGGTGAAAAACTGTTTTTT. This gives the protein CASSPEGLGEKLFF.

CDR3 DNA sequence: TGTGCCAGCAGTTTCGGGACTAGACGGAACGAGCAGTACTTC. Residues: CASSFGTRRNEQYF. V usage is TRBV6-5 and J usage is TRBJ2-7; 8 positions match TRBD2. The trim removed 4 bases at V and 5 bases at J, leaving 7 bases unmatched. There are 14 residues in the CDR3. CDR1 and CDR2 (germline): MNHEY, SVGAGI.

This clone appeared a few times. This chain joins TRBV30 and TRBJ2-5; D might be TRBD1 or TRBD2, each matching 6 bases. Trimming removed 7 bases at V and 0 bases at J, with 18 bases between. Looked up from germline, CDR1 is GTSNPN and CDR2 is SVGIG (reference sequence). The CDR3 length is 15 residues. The DNA of the CDR3 is TGTGCCTCCCGAGGGGGGCGAACCTACCAAGAGACCCAGTACTTC. Its protein is CASRGGRTYQETQYF.

This clone was seen a handful of times. The chain has TRBV28 and TRBJ1-4, with D unresolved. Trimming cost V 5 bases and J 8 bases, with 15 bases left between them. CDR1 and CDR2 (germline): MDHEN, SYDVKM. The CDR3 is 14 amino acids. CDR3 nucleotides: TGTGCCAGCAGTACGACGGGTGGAGGGGAAAAACTGTTTTTT. It encodes CASSTTGGGEKLFF. Complete variable domain (other parts from reference TRBV28 and TRBJ1-4): DVKVTQSSRYLVKRTGEKVFLECVQDMDHENMFWYRQDPGLGLRLIYFSYDVKMKEKGDIPEGYSVSREKKERFSLILESASTNQTSMYLCASSTTGGGEKLFFGSGTQLSVL.

This clone was seen a few times. The gene calls are TRBV9 and TRBJ2-1; weak D call: TRBD2 (6 bases). The CDR3 sequence is 16 residues long. Trimming shortened V by 2 bases and J by 0 bases, and 12 bases separated the two germline ends. CDR1 and CDR2 from the germline V gene are SGDLS and YYNGEE. Here the CDR3 DNA reads TGTGCCAGCAGCGTCCTTGCGGGGAGCTCCTACAATGAGCAGTTCTTC. Its protein is CASSVLAGSSYNEQFF.

This clone was seen a few times. The chain joins TRBV30 to TRBJ2-7; D might be TRBD2 (5 bases). Germline CDR1 and CDR2: GTSNPN and SVGIG (reference sequence). This CDR3 comprises 11 residues. Trimming removed 2 bases at V and 4 bases at J, with 6 bases between. CDR3 DNA: TGTGCCTGGAGTCGACTATACGAGCAGTACTTC. Protein product: CAWSRLYEQYF.

This chain links TRBV18 with TRBJ2-3; D gene unclear. Germline assignment: CDR1 KGHSH and CDR2 LQKENI. The CDR3 extends over 13 amino acids. Deletions cut 4 bases from V and 1 base from J, with 6 bases between. The CDR3 region is CASSLPGTDTQYF. CDR3 bases: TGTGCCAGCTCACTACCGGGCACAGATACGCAGTATTTT. Drawing the rest from reference TRBV18 and TRBJ2-3, the complete variable domain is NAGVMQNPRHLVRRRGQEARLRCSPMKGHSHVYWYRQLPEEGLKFMVYLQKENIIDESGMPKERFSAEFPKEGPSILRIQQVVRGDSAAYFCASSLPGTDTQYFGPGTRLTVL.

This clone was seen more than once but under ten times. This chain uses TRBV30 with TRBJ1-2, with TRBD1 as a possible D gene (5 bases). V was shortened by 0 bases and J by 10 bases, with 21 bases between the two germline ends. The CDR3 length is 15 residues. Germline V gene sequence: CDR1 GTSNPN, CDR2 SVGIG (reference sequence). CDR3 in DNA: TGTGCCTGGAGTGTACAAATAGCGTCAGGGAAGGACTACACCTTC. Protein: CAWSVQIASGKDYTF.

The gene calls are TRBV13 and TRBJ1-3, with D possibly matching TRBD1 (6 bases). Germline V gene sequence: CDR1 PRHDT, CDR2 FYEKMQ (reference sequence). The V end lost 3 bases, the J end lost 7 bases, and 10 bases lay between the germline ends. This CDR3 has 13 amino acids. This CDR3 is CASSFTGFNTIYF. The CDR3 bases are TGTGCCAGCAGCTTTACAGGGTTTAACACCATATATTTT.

This clone occurred a few times. The CDR3, as DNA: TGTGCCTGGAGCGCGAGGGGGGAAAAACTGTTTTTT. Protein sequence: CAWSARGEKLFF. V gene TRBV30 combines with J gene TRBJ1-4; D is perhaps TRBD1 (6 bases). Trimming left V 3 bases short and J 8 bases short, with 10 bases between. The CDR3 spans 12 residues. Looked up from germline, CDR1 is GTSNPN and CDR2 is SVGIG (reference sequence).

The chain combines TRBV6-5 with TRBJ2-1; a weak D match, TRBD2 (5 bases). The V and J ends lost 4 bases and 2 bases respectively, with 9 bases between them. This CDR3 is 14 amino acids long. The germline CDR1 and CDR2 sequences are MNHEY and SVGAGI. The CDR3 loop reads CASSLRATYNEQFF. The DNA of the CDR3 is TGTGCCAGCAGTTTGCGGGCTACCTACAATGAGCAGTTCTTC.

The sample holds a few counts of this clone. CDR3 nucleotide sequence: TGCGCCAGCACCCGGGGCGGGACTGCCTATGGCTACACCTTC. Encoded protein: CASTRGGTAYGYTF. This chain joins TRBV5-1 and TRBJ1-2, with D tentatively TRBD1 (5 bases). Per germline, CDR1 SGHRS and CDR2 YFSETQ. V dropped 6 bases and J dropped 4 bases, with 16 bases sitting between them. This CDR3 spans 14 amino acids.

V is TRBV10-3 and J is TRBJ1-6; TRBD1 matches 9 bases. Per the germline V gene, CDR1 is ENHRY and CDR2 is SYGVKD. V dropped 6 bases and J dropped 11; count of bases not matched to a gene: 11. The CDR3 extends over 15 amino acids. The CDR3 loop is CAIRGIGQGHTPLHF. CDR3 nucleotide sequence: TGTGCCATCAGGGGAATCGGACAGGGGCATACACCCCTCCACTTT.

This chain links TRBV5-1 with TRBJ1-2; no definite D call. Germline values: CDR1 SGHRS, CDR2 YFSETQ. Trimming cost V 2 bases and J 8 bases, with 13 bases left between them. The CDR3 runs to 13 residues. Written as DNA, the CDR3 is TGCGCCAGCAGCTTCTTTGGAGAGGAGGGCTACACCTTC. Residues: CASSFFGEEGYTF.

This clone has just a few counts. This chain joins TRBV25-1 and TRBJ1-3; D may be TRBD1 (5 bases). V lost 6 bases and J 1 base, leaving 13 bases between the germline ends. Germline V gives CDR1 MGHDK, CDR2 SYGVNS. CDR3 length: 15 residues. Written as DNA, the CDR3 is TGTGCCAGCAGCGACCAGGGAGGATCTGGAAACACCATATATTTT. Its protein product is CASSDQGGSGNTIYF.